This T cell receptor (beta chain) was retrieved from a study of shared clonotypes between healthy human individuals (TCRdb year 2020). Broadly, across the study: The cohort included three men and a couple of women between 18 and 49 years of age. For each donor, three plates each were used for CD4 naive and CD4 memory, two plates were used for CD8 naive, and one plate was used for CD8 memory. The study deeply sequenced blood TCR repertoires of five healthy adults to estimate repertoire size and the extent of clonotype sharing between individuals. To increase sequencing depth and limit assay-specific biases, different laboratories used diverse techniques to prepare libraries and sequence TCR repertoires. Each donor's leukapheresis produced roughly between roughly 0.85 and 9.5 billion PBMCs.

Healthy HIV-negative adults with no recently reported acute infections or vaccinations were included as donors. Every donor was a Caucasian adult residing in Nashville, Tennessee, USA. Magnetic negative selection was used to enrich CD4+ T cells, after which naive cells were positively selected on CD45RA and the negative fraction became the memory subset. After blood collection by leukapheresis, PBMCs were isolated using Ficoll-Histopaque density gradient centrifugation and then cryopreserved in the vapor phase of liquid nitrogen. Analytical flow cytometry was used to check the purity and quantity of each magnetically sorted T cell population. From each sorted fraction, genomic DNA was isolated and quantified by UV absorbance on a Nanodrop 2000c. The investigation overall reported the following: Compared with non-shared clonotypes, the clonotypes found in all four sorted-subset donors had higher generation probabilities. Larger estimated clonotype richness was generally found for naive subsets than for memory subsets. Sampling was limited to blood, and TCR repertoires in tissue likely differ from TCR repertoires in blood. Incomplete sequencing was indicated by rarefaction of sorted-subset datasets, despite the large sequencing depth. Based on pairwise subsampling, the degree of clonotype sharing among donors was expected to be affected by sequencing depth. Sharing across four donors was observed for about 4.8% of naive CD4, over 3% of naive CD8, 2% to 2.5% of memory CD4, and 0.4% of memory CD8 clonotypes. Because the study included a small number of donors, the genetic and exposure-history diversity represented was limited.

Using the deep immunoSEQ assay, TCR CDR3 regions were amplified from genomic DNA by multiplex PCR. For each cell subset, the extracted genomic DNA was distributed evenly across all wells of several immunoSEQ 96-well plates, and each plate served as one replicate. For sorted subsets, about 200 ng genomic DNA, equal to 25,000 to 35,000 T cell genomes, was loaded into each replicate PCR. The purified libraries were quantified using a Qubit 3.0 fluorometer, sized with a Bioanalyzer 2100, and then quantified again using the KAPA Library Quantification kit. Every immunoSEQ 96-well plate was sequenced on a dedicated single-read 150-cycle Illumina NextSeq 550 flow cell. In the original analysis: Because only junctional sequences without quality scores were contained in the immunoSEQ output, filtering matching that applied to full-length reads could not be performed. Sequences were annotated with PyIR, a Python wrapper for IgBLAST v1.9, using IMGT germline references to assign V/J genes and CDR3. Reads were removed for weak V/J assignments (E-value above 1e-6), missing CDR3, stop codons, out-of-frame junctions, or ambiguous translated residues. A V3J clonotype was defined by an identical inferred V gene, J gene, and CDR3 amino acid sequence. Percentage overlap between repertoires was calculated by dividing the number of shared unique clonotypes by the size of the smaller repertoire. Richness of each repertoire was evaluated using RTK rarefaction, the Chao1 estimator, and Recon v2.1 estimates of unobserved clonotypes. Generation probabilities were computed with OLGA for all TCRbeta clonotypes obtained by the gDNA method from four donors. TCRdb holds this immuneACCESS table with in-frame rearrangements only. Some clones are missing; in checked studies, unresolved V genes explain under half, and the rest has no known cause. For V, J and clone size, that table is used; D and trimming come from the DNA. In all, the sample holds some 1 million clones, and about 70% of those were seen once. 1.5% of the sample comes from the top ten.

Relative to germline, V is 7 bases shorter and J is 2 bases shorter, with 15 bases between their ends. The CDR3 numbers 14 residues from cysteine through phenylalanine. Left in the record is the CDR3 DNA by itself, 42 bases read in frame from the first base. CDR1 and CDR2 (MNHNY, SVGAGI) derive from the germline V gene (reference sequence). With respect to this clone: Its cognate antigen has yet to be identified. No base quality values were provided; no much bigger clone lies one nucleotide off.

This receptor chain uses TRBV6-6 and TRBJ2-7; the D segment cannot be called with confidence. Material for sequencing was memory CD4+ T cells sorted from blood. Per the publication, the cell subset or site label means: CD45RA-negative fraction. The receptor comes from a man younger than 35 in good health. The CDR3 has the sequence CASNSPRTPYEQYF. The DNA sequence is TGTGCCAGCAATTCCCCCCGAACCCCCTACGAGCAGTACTTC.